This entry is about one TCR beta chain. This table comes from immunoSEQ multiplex PCR, and its TCRdb copy is limited to in-frame clones, with some not included. In the table there are nearly 60,000 clones, 88% of which are singletons. CDR1 and CDR2 (germline): LNHDA, SQIVND (reference sequence). V lost 7 bases to trimming and J lost 5 bases; unmatched junction nucleotides: 6. The CDR3 is 14 amino acids. These data belong to a study of OX40 agonist ivuxolimab in advanced cancers. The V and J genes are TRBV19 and TRBJ2-1, with 9 positions matching TRBD1. The material was CD4+ or CD8+ T cells sorted from blood, obtained in a trial of the OX40 agonist ivuxolimab. This sequence originates from an adult with an advanced solid tumor such as melanoma, head and neck, liver or kidney cancer. In nucleotides, the CDR3 is TGTGCCAGTACCCACAGGGGGCGCAACAATGAGCAGTTCTTC. Residues: CASTHRGRNNEQFF.